This entry lists 3 T cell receptor beta chains sequenced from one sample in a study of PD-1 blockade in classical Hodgkin lymphoma. After autologous stem cell transplantation all patients relapsed, and prior brentuximab vedotin exposure differed between cohorts. The data were produced by immunoSEQ multiplex PCR, yet TCRdb's version contains in-frame clones alone and is incomplete. The sample holds some 45,000 clones, almost 90% seen once. The starting material was peripheral blood mononuclear cells (PBMCs), obtained at baseline. The receptors originated from a human donor with classical Hodgkin lymphoma.

This sequence joins TRBV15 and TRBJ2-7; D is unclear. The CDR3 has 14 residues. Trimming took off 0 bases at V and 1 base at J, with 7 bases between the two ends. CDR1 is LNHNV, CDR2 YYDKDF, per germline (reference sequence). This CDR3 reads CATSRDDGSYEQYF. Written as DNA, the CDR3 is TGTGCCACCAGCAGAGACGACGGATCCTACGAGCAGTACTTC.

V is TRBV4-3 and J is TRBJ2-1; 7 nucleotides align to TRBD2. The CDR3 runs 16 residues. The junction had 6 bases not matched to a gene; V was cut back by 1 base and J by 3 bases. The germline gives CDR1 LGHNA, CDR2 YSLEER. The DNA of the CDR3 is TGCGCCAGCAGCCAAGGGGTACCGGGGGGCTACAATGAGCAGTTCTTC. Protein product: CASSQGVPGGYNEQFF.

This clone was detected only once. The rearrangement uses TRBV5-1 and TRBJ1-5, with 7 bases matching TRBD1. The V segment lost 3 bases and the J segment 0 bases; nucleotides outside the gene matches: 6. Germline lookup yields CDR1 SGHRS and CDR2 YFSETQ. CDR3 length equals 16 residues. In nucleotides, the CDR3 is TGCGCCAGCAGCTCACCCGGGACAGTTAGCAATCAGCCCCAGCATTTT. Translating gives CASSSPGTVSNQPQHF. Combining the CDR3 with reference TRBV5-1 and TRBJ1-5 gives the whole variable domain KAGVTQTPRYLIKTRGQQVTLSCSPISGHRSVSWYQQTPGQGLQFLFEYFSETQRNKGNFPGRFSGRQFSNSRSEMNVSTLELGDSALYLCASSSPGTVSNQPQHFGDGTRLSIL.